This entry is about one TCR beta chain. Enrollees, about 18 to 89 years old, lived in 25 or so US areas. The CDR3 contains 15 residues. Germline V gives CDR1 LNHNV, CDR2 YYDKDF (reference sequence). V was trimmed by 4 bases and J by 2 bases, leaving 12 bases between them. The record originates from a study of blood T cell repertoires in COVID-19. Original methodology: Amplification with reference gene primers provided the estimates of nucleated cell counts. Libraries were prepared by immunoSEQ multiplex PCR; TCRdb keeps only in-frame clonotypes and omits some of them. Clonal size and the V and J genes are those of that table, whereas D and trimming came from the DNA. The sample lists hundreds of thousands of clones, 90% seen once, with approximately 4.3% in the top ten.

Material for sequencing was PBMCs or T cells enriched from blood (not recorded which). The sequence was obtained from a woman between 18 and 29 years old with acute COVID-19. J is TRBJ1-5 and V is TRBV15, with unresolved D. The CDR3 here is CATSTGPGGNQPQHF. The CDR3 DNA follows: TGTGCCACCAGCACCGGCCCCGGGGGCAATCAGCCCCAGCATTTT.